The rows below give T cell receptor beta chains drawn from one sample of a study of blood T cell repertoires in COVID-19. The protocol was immunoSEQ multiplex PCR, while the TCRdb copy is restricted to in-frame clones and leaves out a portion. The table records 250,000 or so clones, 70% to 90% of them present only once. The sequenced sample was peripheral blood. These receptor sequences come from a man aged 18 to 35 with active or convalescent COVID-19. The CDR3 runs from the conserved cysteine through the conserved F or W. D genes are given only for firm matches. Only part of the rows carry a size: once, few, many, or a class if the clone is expanded.

j_gene: TRBJ2-3
d_gene: TRBD2
v_gene: TRBV5-6
abundance: -
CDR3aa: CASSIGATSGARWDTQYF
CDR3nt: TGTGCCAGCAGCATAGGAGCGACTAGCGGGGCTCGCTGGGATACGCAGTATTTT

j_gene: TRBJ2-6
d_gene: TRBD1
v_gene: TRBV5-1
abundance: -
CDR3aa: CASSLAGQGHSGANVLTF
CDR3nt: TGCGCCAGCAGCTTGGCGGGACAGGGTCACTCTGGGGCCAACGTCCTGACTTTC

j_gene: TRBJ2-2
d_gene: TRBD2
v_gene: TRBV4-1
abundance: -
CDR3aa: CASSQAPLGSGTGELFF
CDR3nt: TGCGCCAGCAGCCAAGCGCCCCTGGGTAGCGGGACCGGGGAGCTGTTTTTT

j_gene: TRBJ2-7
d_gene: TRBD1
v_gene: TRBV28
abundance: -
CDR3aa: CASSPGQYYEQYF
CDR3nt: TGTGCCAGCAGTCCGGGACAGTACTACGAGCAGTACTTC

j_gene: TRBJ2-3
d_gene: TRBD2
v_gene: TRBV28
abundance: -
CDR3aa: CASSPLRLASDTQYF
CDR3nt: TGTGCCAGCAGTCCGTTGAGACTAGCGTCAGATACGCAGTATTTT

j_gene: TRBJ1-6
d_gene: TRBD1
v_gene: TRBV3-1/TRBV3-2
abundance: -
CDR3aa: CASSNDRDGRSPLHF
CDR3nt: TGTGCCAGCAGTAACGACAGGGACGGTCGTTCACCCCTCCACTTT

j_gene: TRBJ2-5
d_gene: TRBD1
v_gene: TRBV7-2
abundance: -
CDR3aa: CASSTKTGKETQYF
CDR3nt: TGTGCCAGCAGCACCAAGACAGGGAAAGAGACCCAGTACTTC

j_gene: TRBJ1-1
d_gene: -
v_gene: TRBV5-1
abundance: few
CDR3aa: CASSLEGARTEAFF
CDR3nt: TGCGCCAGCAGCTTGGAAGGGGCACGCACTGAAGCTTTCTTT

j_gene: TRBJ2-7
d_gene: -
v_gene: TRBV7-9
abundance: few
CDR3aa: CASNRAAGYEQYF
CDR3nt: TGTGCCAGCAACCGCGCAGCGGGTTACGAGCAGTACTTC

j_gene: TRBJ2-5
d_gene: -
v_gene: TRBV3-1/TRBV3-2
abundance: -
CDR3aa: CASSQDSSVEETQYF
CDR3nt: TGTGCCAGCAGCCAAGATTCGTCAGTTGAAGAGACCCAGTACTTC

j_gene: TRBJ1-2
d_gene: TRBD1
v_gene: TRBV13
abundance: -
CDR3aa: CASSSNRDRESDNYGYTF
CDR3nt: TGTGCCAGCAGCTCAAACCGGGACAGGGAAAGTGATAACTATGGCTACACCTTC

j_gene: TRBJ2-1
d_gene: TRBD1
v_gene: TRBV28
abundance: -
CDR3aa: CASRLSPDRGYYNEQFF
CDR3nt: TGTGCCAGCAGATTGAGCCCGGACAGGGGATACTACAATGAGCAGTTCTTC

j_gene: TRBJ1-1
d_gene: -
v_gene: TRBV5-1
abundance: -
CDR3aa: CASSLGPGDTEAFF
CDR3nt: TGCGCCAGCAGCTTGGGTCCAGGTGACACTGAAGCTTTCTTT

j_gene: TRBJ2-3
d_gene: -
v_gene: TRBV11-3
abundance: -
CDR3aa: CASSFRLPTDTQYF
CDR3nt: TGTGCCAGCAGCTTTAGACTACCCACAGATACGCAGTATTTT

j_gene: TRBJ1-1
d_gene: -
v_gene: TRBV18
abundance: -
CDR3aa: CASSPTAVNTEAFF
CDR3nt: TGTGCCAGCTCACCAACAGCGGTGAACACTGAAGCTTTCTTT

j_gene: TRBJ2-5
d_gene: -
v_gene: TRBV19
abundance: -
CDR3aa: CASSMGGKGMETQYF
CDR3nt: TGTGCCAGTAGTATGGGCGGGAAAGGGATGGAGACCCAGTACTTC

j_gene: TRBJ2-3
d_gene: -
v_gene: TRBV7-2
abundance: -
CDR3aa: CASSFDSTQTQYF
CDR3nt: TGTGCCAGCAGCTTTGACTCAACGCAGACGCAGTATTTT

j_gene: TRBJ1-2
d_gene: -
v_gene: TRBV27
abundance: once
CDR3aa: CASKPAPVHDGYTF
CDR3nt: TGTGCCAGCAAACCTGCACCGGTCCATGATGGCTACACCTTC

j_gene: TRBJ2-2
d_gene: TRBD2
v_gene: TRBV11-3
abundance: once
CDR3aa: CASSLGLAGTGELFF
CDR3nt: TGTGCCAGCAGCTTAGGACTAGCGGGCACCGGGGAGCTGTTTTTT

j_gene: TRBJ2-1
d_gene: -
v_gene: TRBV7-9
abundance: -
CDR3aa: CASSLGAGEYNEQFF
CDR3nt: TGTGCCAGCAGCTTAGGGGCCGGGGAATACAATGAGCAGTTCTTC

j_gene: TRBJ2-2
d_gene: TRBD1
v_gene: TRBV7-2
abundance: -
CDR3aa: CASRLQGEIRLGELFF
CDR3nt: TGTGCCAGCAGACTACAGGGGGAGATAAGACTCGGGGAGCTGTTTTTT

j_gene: TRBJ2-1
d_gene: -
v_gene: TRBV6-2/TRBV6-3
abundance: few
CDR3aa: CASSPQGFNEQFF
CDR3nt: TGTGCCAGCAGTCCCCAGGGGTTCAATGAGCAGTTCTTC

j_gene: TRBJ1-2
d_gene: TRBD1
v_gene: TRBV19
abundance: -
CDR3aa: CASSLGQTPYGYTF
CDR3nt: TGTGCCAGTAGTCTGGGACAGACACCCTATGGCTACACCTTC

j_gene: TRBJ1-5
d_gene: TRBD1
v_gene: TRBV5-1
abundance: -
CDR3aa: CASSLETGSNQPQHF
CDR3nt: TGCGCCAGCAGCTTGGAGACAGGGAGCAATCAGCCCCAGCATTTT

j_gene: TRBJ1-4
d_gene: -
v_gene: TRBV6-5
abundance: -
CDR3aa: CASRSSTNEKLFF
CDR3nt: TGTGCCAGCCGGAGTTCAACTAATGAAAAACTGTTTTTT

j_gene: TRBJ2-2
d_gene: TRBD1
v_gene: TRBV5-4
abundance: -
CDR3aa: CASSIRDRGDTGELFF
CDR3nt: TGTGCCAGCAGCATCCGGGACAGGGGTGATACCGGGGAGCTGTTTTTT

j_gene: TRBJ1-4
d_gene: -
v_gene: TRBV6-6
abundance: few
CDR3aa: CASSYTNRGLVLFF
CDR3nt: TGTGCCAGCAGTTACACTAATAGGGGACTAGTCCTGTTTTTT

j_gene: TRBJ1-1
d_gene: TRBD1
v_gene: TRBV4-1
abundance: -
CDR3aa: CASSLFTTGDTEAFF
CDR3nt: TGCGCCAGCAGCCTCTTCACGACAGGGGACACTGAAGCTTTCTTT

j_gene: TRBJ2-7
d_gene: -
v_gene: TRBV28
abundance: few
CDR3aa: CASSQKYEQYF
CDR3nt: TGTGCCAGCAGTCAGAAGTACGAGCAGTACTTC

j_gene: TRBJ2-5
d_gene: -
v_gene: TRBV29-1
abundance: few
CDR3aa: CSDPFVAGETQYF
CDR3nt: TGCAGCGACCCTTTCGTGGCGGGAGAGACCCAGTACTTC

j_gene: TRBJ2-7
d_gene: TRBD1
v_gene: TRBV13
abundance: -
CDR3aa: CASSTEGDRVGEQYF
CDR3nt: TGTGCCAGCAGCACCGAAGGGGACAGGGTGGGCGAGCAGTACTTC

j_gene: TRBJ1-1
d_gene: -
v_gene: TRBV30
abundance: -
CDR3aa: CAWGGRSLRLAEAFF
CDR3nt: TGTGCCTGGGGAGGACGGAGCTTAAGGTTGGCTGAAGCTTTCTTT

j_gene: TRBJ1-5
d_gene: -
v_gene: TRBV5-6
abundance: -
CDR3aa: CASSVRVNNQPQHF
CDR3nt: TGTGCCAGCAGCGTTCGGGTCAACAATCAGCCCCAGCATTTT

j_gene: TRBJ2-7
d_gene: TRBD1
v_gene: TRBV6-6
abundance: -
CDR3aa: CASRGTGPYEQYF
CDR3nt: TGTGCCAGCAGAGGGACAGGGCCCTACGAGCAGTACTTC

j_gene: TRBJ1-2
d_gene: -
v_gene: TRBV13
abundance: -
CDR3aa: CASRPGGNPGYGYTF
CDR3nt: TGTGCCAGCAGGCCCGGGGGGAACCCGGGCTATGGCTACACCTTC

j_gene: TRBJ1-6
d_gene: TRBD1
v_gene: TRBV6-4
abundance: -
CDR3aa: CASSDAGTGFSPLHF
CDR3nt: TGTGCCAGCAGTGACGCCGGGACAGGGTTCTCACCCCTCCACTTT

j_gene: TRBJ1-1
d_gene: TRBD1
v_gene: TRBV3-1/TRBV3-2
abundance: -
CDR3aa: CASSQQDRPAFF
CDR3nt: TGTGCCAGCAGCCAACAGGACAGGCCCGCTTTCTTT

j_gene: TRBJ2-3
d_gene: TRBD2
v_gene: TRBV5-1
abundance: -
CDR3aa: CASSRLAGAPDTQYF
CDR3nt: TGCGCCAGCAGCCGACTAGCGGGGGCCCCAGATACGCAGTATTTT

j_gene: TRBJ1-4
d_gene: -
v_gene: TRBV6-5
abundance: once
CDR3aa: CASSLAHEKLFF
CDR3nt: TGTGCCAGCAGTTTAGCACATGAAAAACTGTTTTTT

j_gene: TRBJ1-6
d_gene: TRBD1
v_gene: TRBV7-9
abundance: -
CDR3aa: CASSTGTGRNSPLHF
CDR3nt: TGTGCCAGCAGCACCGGGACAGGGAGGAATTCACCCCTCCACTTT

j_gene: TRBJ2-7
d_gene: TRBD1
v_gene: TRBV28
abundance: -
CDR3aa: CASSTGGPYSSYEQYF
CDR3nt: TGTGCCAGCAGCACAGGGGGTCCATATAGCTCCTACGAGCAGTACTTC

j_gene: TRBJ1-3
d_gene: -
v_gene: TRBV3-1/TRBV3-2
abundance: -
CDR3aa: CASSQEQFSGNTIYF
CDR3nt: TGTGCCAGCAGCCAAGAGCAGTTCTCTGGAAACACCATATATTTT

j_gene: TRBJ1-1
d_gene: -
v_gene: TRBV9
abundance: once
CDR3aa: CASSGRGGGTEAFF
CDR3nt: TGTGCCAGCAGCGGGCGTGGGGGCGGCACTGAAGCTTTCTTT